Described below is a single TCR beta chain sequence and its context. This sample is part of a study of blood T cell repertoires in COVID-19. The data were produced by immunoSEQ multiplex PCR, yet TCRdb's version contains in-frame clones alone and is incomplete. The sample has roughly 220,000 clones; under 90% are singletons. In germline, CDR1 is SQVTM, CDR2 ANQGSEA. The CDR3 contains 14 residues. V lost 4 bases and J 4 bases, leaving 13 bases between the germline ends. Sequencing was performed on peripheral blood. The sequence was collected from a man aged 80 or over with acute or convalescent COVID-19. V and J are TRBV29-1 and TRBJ1-4, with D maybe TRBD1 (5 bases). The CDR3 DNA reads TGCAGCGTTGTCGAAGACAGCCTTAATGAAAAACTGTTTTTT. Translating gives CSVVEDSLNEKLFF. The full variable domain, completed using reference TRBV29-1 and TRBJ1-4, is SAVISQKPSRDICQRGTSLTIQCQVDSQVTMMFWYRQQPGQSLTLIATANQGSEATYESGFVIDKFPISRPNLTFSTLTVSNMSPEDSSIYLCSVVEDSLNEKLFFGSGTQLSVL.